These T cell receptor beta chains were read from a single sample in a study of identical twins. TCRdb ran MiXCR on the 5' RACE reads and lists one entry per CDR3 protein. The top ten clones hold 0.44% of a sample with approximately 500,000 distinct CDR3 sequences, approximately 14% of them seen once. These same records also appear under a second study, on yellow fever vaccine responses in identical twins.

The sample was CD4+ T cells sorted from blood. The receptors here all came from a woman between 18 and 30 years old in good health. The CDR3 runs from the conserved cysteine through the conserved F or W. Fields, in order: D gene, clone size, V gene, J gene, CDR3 protein, CDR3 DNA. D genes are given only for firm matches. Rows may omit the clone size; those that give it use once, few, many or a size class.

>TRBD1|.|TRBV4-1|TRBJ2-7
CASSQNRGPLPYEQYF
TGCGCCAGCAGCCAGAATAGGGGGCCACTCCCCTACGAGCAGTACTTC
>.|many|TRBV28|TRBJ2-3
CASRRRIEDTQYF
TGTGCCAGCAGGCGGAGAATAGAAGATACGCAGTATTTT
>TRBD1|.|TRBV20-1|TRBJ1-2
CSAMGQGSYGYTF
TGCAGTGCTATGGGACAGGGAAGCTATGGCTACACCTTC
>.|.|TRBV12-3/TRBV12-4|TRBJ1-5
CASNSGVQNQPQHF
TGTGCCAGCAACTCAGGGGTGCAAAATCAGCCCCAGCATTTT
>.|.|TRBV18|TRBJ2-2
CASSSFHAGLNTGELFF
TGTGCCAGCTCTTCGTTCCATGCGGGTCTGAACACCGGGGAGCTGTTTTTT
>.|.|TRBV5-8|TRBJ2-1
CASIPRDAREVNEQFF
TGTGCCAGCATCCCCCGCGATGCCCGGGAAGTCAATGAGCAGTTCTTC
>TRBD2|.|TRBV29-1|TRBJ2-1
CSVEGGLAYNEQFF
TGCAGCGTTGAAGGGGGACTAGCCTACAATGAGCAGTTCTTC
>TRBD1|few|TRBV12-3/TRBV12-4|TRBJ2-1
CASSLRQGSNEQFF
TGTGCCAGCAGTTTAAGACAGGGGTCCAATGAGCAGTTCTTC
>.|.|TRBV15|TRBJ2-1
CATSAAMVAYNEQFF
TGTGCCACCAGCGCCGCGATGGTGGCGTACAATGAGCAGTTCTTC
>.|few|TRBV7-6|TRBJ2-1
CASSLVAATEQFF
TGTGCCAGCAGCTTAGTTGCAGCCACAGAGCAGTTCTTC
>TRBD2|.|TRBV12-3/TRBV12-4|TRBJ2-2
CAISFGWTSATNTGELFF
TGTGCCATCAGTTTTGGCTGGACTAGCGCCACGAACACCGGGGAGCTGTTTTTT
>.|few|TRBV4-1|TRBJ1-4
CASSQGGTRNEKLFF
TGCGCCAGCAGCCAAGGCGGGACACGGAATGAAAAACTGTTTTTT
>.|.|TRBV11-2|TRBJ2-1
CASRGLGHLIRRSYNEQFF
TGTGCCAGCAGGGGCTTAGGACACCTAATACGTCGCTCCTACAATGAGCAGTTCTTC
>.|few|TRBV29-1|TRBJ2-5
CSVAPQETQYF
TGCAGCGTTGCACCCCAAGAGACCCAGTATTTC
>TRBD1|.|TRBV20-1|TRBJ2-7
CSARQGAYEQYF
TGCAGTGCTCGGCAGGGGGCCTACGAGCAGTACTTC
>TRBD1|.|TRBV5-1|TRBJ2-3
CASSFGPGTGGHPSRDTQYF
TGCGCCAGCAGCTTCGGGCCCGGGACAGGGGGCCACCCCAGCAGGGATACGCAGTATTTT
>.|few|TRBV27|TRBJ2-2
CASSLRSQITGELFF
TGTGCCAGCAGTTTAAGATCGCAAATTACCGGGGAGCTGTTTTTT
>TRBD2|.|TRBV29-1|TRBJ2-7
CSVVGGVYEQYF
TGCAGCGTTGTGGGGGGGGTCTACGAGCAGTACTTC
>.|.|TRBV5-1|TRBJ2-7
CASSLGFPYEQYF
TGCGCCAGCAGCTTGGGGTTCCCCTACGAGCAGTACTTC
>TRBD2|.|TRBV20-1|TRBJ2-2
CSAIPGGNTGELFF
TGCAGTGCTATTCCGGGGGGGAACACCGGGGAGCTGTTTTTT
>.|.|TRBV11-3|TRBJ2-3
CASSRAGGAQYF
TGTGCCAGCAGCCGCGCAGGGGGGGCGCAGTATTTT
>.|few|TRBV6-5|TRBJ1-2
CASSFTGGYGYTF
TGTGCCAGCAGTTTTACAGGAGGCTATGGCTACACCTTC